This is a list of T cell receptor beta chains from one sample in a study of CD8+ T cells in alopecia areata. The table came from immunoSEQ multiplex PCR; TCRdb's copy has only in-frame clones and leaves some out. The sample has about 130,000 clones, approximately 48% seen once; the top ten hold around 20%. The material was CD8+ T cells sorted from blood, obtained at week 0. The receptors here all came from a human donor with alopecia areata. The CDR3 runs from the conserved cysteine through the conserved F or W. A D gene is named only where the DNA matches it firmly. Clone size is not always given. Where it is, it says once, few, many or a class for expanded clones.

J | V | D | size | CDR3 | DNA
TRBJ2-1 | TRBV5-1 | TRBD2 | NA | CASSPGGYNEQFF | TGCGCCAGCAGCCCGGGGGGCTACAATGAGCAGTTCTTC
TRBJ2-2 | TRBV29-1 | TRBD2 | NA | CSVSLGSGANTGELFF | TGCAGCGTGAGTCTTGGGAGCGGGGCAAACACCGGGGAGCTGTTTTTT
TRBJ1-1 | TRBV9 | NA | NA | CASSLPPDTEAFF | TGTGCCAGCAGCCTCCCCCCAGACACTGAAGCTTTCTTT
TRBJ2-1 | TRBV29-1 | NA | NA | CSVEGLTNNEQFF | TGCAGCGTTGAAGGACTCACAAACAATGAGCAGTTCTTC
TRBJ1-2 | TRBV27 | NA | NA | CASSPVGGEYGYTF | TGTGCCAGCAGTCCAGTTGGGGGGGAATATGGCTACACCTTC
TRBJ2-7 | TRBV29-1 | NA | NA | CSVELQTGPHSYEQYF | TGCAGCGTTGAGCTACAAACAGGGCCCCACTCCTACGAGCAGTACTTC
TRBJ2-5 | TRBV27 | TRBD2 | NA | CASSRAGDPLGREETQYF | TGTGCCAGCAGTCGAGCCGGGGACCCTTTGGGGAGGGAGGAGACCCAGTACTTC
TRBJ1-3 | TRBV11-2 | NA | NA | CASSFGGSGNTIYF | TGTGCCAGCAGCTTCGGGGGCTCTGGAAACACCATATATTTT
TRBJ2-5 | TRBV19 | TRBD1 | NA | CASSPRWDRSQETQYF | TGTGCCAGTAGTCCCAGATGGGACAGGAGCCAAGAGACCCAGTACTTC
TRBJ2-7 | TRBV7-3 | NA | NA | CASSPGPWGSSYEQYF | TGTGCCAGCAGCCCGGGGCCCTGGGGGAGTTCCTACGAGCAGTACTTC
TRBJ2-5 | TRBV29-1 | NA | NA | CSVLGGLPQDTQYF | TGCAGCGTGTTGGGGGGACTGCCCCAAGATACCCAGTACTTC
TRBJ2-1 | TRBV27 | NA | NA | CASSLSGSYNEQFF | TGTGCCAGCAGTTTATCTGGGTCCTACAATGAGCAGTTCTTC
TRBJ2-3 | TRBV7-6 | NA | NA | CASSYTAGGTDTQYF | TGTGCCAGCAGTTATACAGCGGGCGGCACAGATACGCAGTATTTT
TRBJ2-1 | TRBV21-1 | NA | NA | CASSKGTGGMLMAYNEQFF | TGTGCCAGCAGCAAAGGGACAGGGGGGATGCTAATGGCCTACAATGAGCAGTTCTTC
TRBJ2-7 | TRBV6-5 | NA | NA | CASGTTEQYF | TGTGCCAGCGGTACTACCGAGCAGTACTTC
TRBJ2-7 | TRBV13 | NA | few | CASSLRDFYEQYF | TGTGCCAGCAGCCTCCGGGACTTCTACGAGCAGTACTTC
TRBJ1-5 | TRBV7-8 | NA | NA | CASSLQGHGNQPQHF | TGTGCCAGCAGCTTACAAGGACACGGCAATCAGCCCCAGCATTTT
TRBJ1-1 | TRBV14 | NA | few | CASSQDGGTEAFF | TGTGCCAGCAGCCAAGATGGCGGGACTGAAGCTTTCTTT
TRBJ2-1 | TRBV18 | NA | few | CASSPFREGGSVYNEQFF | TGTGCCAGCTCACCATTTAGGGAAGGAGGTTCCGTCTACAATGAGCAGTTCTTC
TRBJ1-2 | TRBV13 | NA | few | CASSGGHSYGYTF | TGTGCCAGCAGCGGGGGGCATAGCTATGGCTACACCTTC
TRBJ2-7 | TRBV29-1 | TRBD1 | NA | CSARTGTYEQYF | TGCAGCGCTCGGACAGGGACCTACGAGCAGTACTTC
TRBJ2-1 | TRBV9 | NA | NA | CASSVDRNEQFF | TGTGCCAGCAGCGTAGACAGGAATGAGCAGTTCTTC
TRBJ1-1 | TRBV4-1 | NA | NA | CASSPSTGMNTEAFF | TGCGCCAGCAGCCCTTCGACGGGCATGAACACTGAAGCTTTCTTT
TRBJ2-1 | TRBV5-1 | TRBD2 | NA | CASRGGYNEQFF | TGCGCCAGCCGCGGGGGGTACAATGAGCAGTTCTTC
TRBJ1-6 | TRBV10-3 | NA | NA | CAISLRGEGDNSPLHF | TGTGCCATCAGTCTCAGGGGCGAGGGAGATAATTCACCCCTCCACTTT
TRBJ2-5 | TRBV9 | NA | NA | CASSVANQETQYF | TGTGCCAGCAGCGTAGCCAACCAAGAGACCCAGTACTTC
TRBJ1-5 | TRBV5-6 | TRBD1 | NA | CASSSGQGSNQPQHF | TGTGCCAGCAGCTCGGGACAGGGTAGCAATCAGCCCCAGCATTTT
TRBJ1-2 | TRBV7-9 | NA | NA | CASSLVGEDSYGYTF | TGTGCCAGCAGCTTAGTGGGTGAGGACAGCTATGGCTACACCTTC
TRBJ2-7 | TRBV5-1 | NA | NA | CASSLRTADEQYF | TGCGCCAGCAGCTTGAGGACAGCTGACGAGCAGTACTTC
TRBJ1-1 | TRBV6-5 | NA | few | CASGGNTEAFF | TGTGCCAGCGGGGGGAACACTGAAGCTTTCTTT
TRBJ1-2 | TRBV13 | NA | NA | CASSLPDSRDYTF | TGTGCCAGCAGCTTACCCGACAGTCGAGACTACACCTTC